The clone carrying this TCR beta chain was seen more than once but under ten times. Its antigen is undetermined. The data are from a study of OX40 agonist ivuxolimab in advanced cancers. The table came from immunoSEQ multiplex PCR; TCRdb's copy has only in-frame clones and leaves some out. The table shows 81,000 or so clones, with under 95% occurring only once. Regarding the study as a whole: Clonal expansion by week 6 occurred in CD4+ and CD8+ blood T cells (at 0.1 to 3.0 mg/kg).

V shed 0 bases and J shed 5 bases, with 20 bases lying between them. Germline V gene data show CDR1 as MGHRA and CDR2 as YSYEKL. The CDR3 runs 19 residues. The sequencing used CD4+ or CD8+ T cells sorted from blood, collected in a trial of the OX40 agonist ivuxolimab. The sequence was collected from an adult with an advanced solid tumor such as melanoma, head and neck, liver or kidney cancer. This chain connects TRBV4-1 to TRBJ1-6; D may be TRBD1 (6 bases). CDR3 DNA sequence: TGCGCCAGCAGCCAAGATGGGGGGCCGGGCGGGGCCCATAATTCACCCCTCCACTTT. This codes for CASSQDGGPGGAHNSPLHF.